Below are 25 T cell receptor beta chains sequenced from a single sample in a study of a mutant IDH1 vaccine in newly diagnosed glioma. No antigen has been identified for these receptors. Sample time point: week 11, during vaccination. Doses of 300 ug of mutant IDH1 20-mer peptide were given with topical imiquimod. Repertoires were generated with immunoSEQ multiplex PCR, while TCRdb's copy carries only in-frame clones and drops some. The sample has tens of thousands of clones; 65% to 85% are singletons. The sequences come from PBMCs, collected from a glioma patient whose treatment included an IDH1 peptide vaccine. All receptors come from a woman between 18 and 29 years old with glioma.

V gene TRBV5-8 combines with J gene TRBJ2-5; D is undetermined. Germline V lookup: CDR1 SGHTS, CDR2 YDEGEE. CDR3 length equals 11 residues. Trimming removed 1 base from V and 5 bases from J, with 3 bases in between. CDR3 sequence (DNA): TGTGCCAGCAGCTTGTGGGAGACCCAGTACTTC. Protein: CASSLWETQYF.

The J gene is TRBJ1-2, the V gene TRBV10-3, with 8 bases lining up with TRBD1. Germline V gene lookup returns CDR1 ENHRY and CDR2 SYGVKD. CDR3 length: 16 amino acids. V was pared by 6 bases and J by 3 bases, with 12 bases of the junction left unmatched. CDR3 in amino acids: CAISQSGGKVDYGYTF. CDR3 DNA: TGTGCCATCAGCCAGTCAGGGGGCAAAGTCGACTATGGCTACACCTTC.

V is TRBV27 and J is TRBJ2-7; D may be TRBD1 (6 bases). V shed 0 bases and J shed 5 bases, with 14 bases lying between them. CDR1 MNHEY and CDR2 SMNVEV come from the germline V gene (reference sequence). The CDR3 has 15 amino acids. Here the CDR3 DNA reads TGTGCCAGCAGTTTATCGTCCAGGGGCACCGACGAGCAGTACTTC. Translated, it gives CASSLSSRGTDEQYF.

The CDR3 DNA is TGTGCCAGTAGTCCTCCCGGGGGACTAGCGGGAGATGAGCAGTTCTTC. It encodes CASSPPGGLAGDEQFF. V usage is TRBV19 and J usage is TRBJ2-1, with TRBD2 matching 14 bases. J lost 8 bases, V lost 5 bases, and 8 bases had no gene match. Germline V gives CDR1 LNHDA, CDR2 SQIVND (reference sequence). The CDR3 has 16 amino acids. Full variable domain (missing parts from reference TRBV19 and TRBJ2-1): DGGITQSPKYLFRKEGQNVTLSCEQNLNHDAMYWYRQDPGQGLRLIYYSQIVNDFQKGDIAEGYSVSREKKESFPLTVTSAQKNPTAFYLCASSPPGGLAGDEQFFGPGTRLTVL.

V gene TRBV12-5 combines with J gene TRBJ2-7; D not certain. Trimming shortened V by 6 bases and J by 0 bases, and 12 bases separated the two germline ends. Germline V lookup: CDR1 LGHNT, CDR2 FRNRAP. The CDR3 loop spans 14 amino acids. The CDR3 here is CASGERLSSYEQYF. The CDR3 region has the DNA TGTGCTAGTGGAGAACGGTTAAGCTCCTACGAGCAGTACTTC.

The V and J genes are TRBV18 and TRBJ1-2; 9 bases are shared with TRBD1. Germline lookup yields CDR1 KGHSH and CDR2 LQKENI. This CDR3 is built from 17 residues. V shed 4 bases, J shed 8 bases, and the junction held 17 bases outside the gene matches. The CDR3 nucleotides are TGTGCCAGCTCACGCCAAGGACAGGGGATAACCGACCAGGGCTACACCTTC. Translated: CASSRQGQGITDQGYTF.

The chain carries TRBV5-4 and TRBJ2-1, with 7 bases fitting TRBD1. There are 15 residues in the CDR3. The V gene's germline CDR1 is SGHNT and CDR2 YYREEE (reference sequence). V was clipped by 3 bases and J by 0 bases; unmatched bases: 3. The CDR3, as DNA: TGTGCCAGCAGCTGGGACAGTAGCTCCTACAATGAGCAGTTCTTC. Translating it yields CASSWDSSSYNEQFF.

This chain's CDR3 is CASNPGTGSSGANVLTF. The CDR3 DNA follows: TGTGCCAGCAACCCCGGGACAGGGAGCTCTGGGGCCAACGTCCTGACTTTC. The V and J genes are TRBV5-6 and TRBJ2-6; 9 nucleotides align to TRBD1. CDR3 size: 17 residues. V lost 6 bases, J lost 0 bases, and 7 bases stayed unmatched. Germline CDR1 reads SGHDT; CDR2 reads YYEEEE.

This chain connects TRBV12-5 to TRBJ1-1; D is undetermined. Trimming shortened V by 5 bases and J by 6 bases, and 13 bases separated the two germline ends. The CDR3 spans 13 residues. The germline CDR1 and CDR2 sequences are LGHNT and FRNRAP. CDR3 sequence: CASGPPVVAEAFF. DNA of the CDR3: TGTGCTAGTGGTCCGCCTGTAGTTGCTGAAGCTTTCTTT.

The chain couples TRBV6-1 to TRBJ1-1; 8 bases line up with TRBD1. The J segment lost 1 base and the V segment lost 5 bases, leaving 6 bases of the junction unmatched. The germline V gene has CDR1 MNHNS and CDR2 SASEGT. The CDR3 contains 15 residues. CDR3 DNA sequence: TGTGCCAGCAGTAAAAACAGGGGGGGGAACACTGAAGCTTTCTTT. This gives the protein CASSKNRGGNTEAFF.

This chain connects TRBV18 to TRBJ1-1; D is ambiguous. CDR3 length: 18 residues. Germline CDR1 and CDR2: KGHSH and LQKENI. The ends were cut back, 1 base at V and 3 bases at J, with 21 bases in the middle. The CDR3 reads CASSPRLGFAGTDTEAFF. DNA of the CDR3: TGTGCCAGCTCACCACGGTTAGGGTTCGCAGGCACGGACACTGAAGCTTTCTTT.

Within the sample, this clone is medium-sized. CDR3 loop: CASGRKGTEKLFF. The CDR3 coding sequence is TGTGCCTCAGGCCGTAAAGGGACTGAAAAACTGTTTTTT. The chain couples TRBV19 to TRBJ1-4; D perhaps matches TRBD1 (5 bases). This CDR3 contains 13 residues. Deletions cut 11 bases from V and 7 bases from J, with 17 bases between. CDR1 is LNHDA and CDR2 is SQIVND in the germline V gene (reference sequence).

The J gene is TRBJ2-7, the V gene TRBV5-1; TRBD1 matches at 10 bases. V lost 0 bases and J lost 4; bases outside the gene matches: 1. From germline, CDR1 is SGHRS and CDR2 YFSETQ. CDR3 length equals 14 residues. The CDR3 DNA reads TGCGCCAGCAGCTTGGGACAGGGGGCATACGAGCAGTACTTC. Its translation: CASSLGQGAYEQYF.

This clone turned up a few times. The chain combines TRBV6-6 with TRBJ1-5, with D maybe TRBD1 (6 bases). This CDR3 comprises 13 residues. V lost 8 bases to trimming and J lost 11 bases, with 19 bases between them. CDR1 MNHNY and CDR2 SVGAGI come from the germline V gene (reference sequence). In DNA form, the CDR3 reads TGTGCCAGCTTCGGGACACCCGCGTCGGCCCAGCATTTT. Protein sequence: CASFGTPASAQHF.

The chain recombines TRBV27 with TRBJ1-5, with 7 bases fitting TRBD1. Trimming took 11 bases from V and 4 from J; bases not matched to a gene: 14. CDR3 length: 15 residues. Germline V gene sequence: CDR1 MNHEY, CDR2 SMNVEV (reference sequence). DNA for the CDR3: TGTGCCTCTCTTGAGCGTCAGGGGGTGAATCAGCCCCAGCATTTT. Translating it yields CASLERQGVNQPQHF.

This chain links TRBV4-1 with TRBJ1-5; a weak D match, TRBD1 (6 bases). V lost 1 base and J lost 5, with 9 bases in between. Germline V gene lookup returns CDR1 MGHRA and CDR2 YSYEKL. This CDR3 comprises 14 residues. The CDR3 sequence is CASSQARGDQPQHF. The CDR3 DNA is TGCGCCAGCAGCCAAGCGAGGGGGGATCAGCCCCAGCATTTT.

The CDR3 DNA reads as TGTGCCAGCAGGCCAACAGGGGGCTATGGCTACACCTTC. This codes for CASRPTGGYGYTF. This chain links TRBV6-4 with TRBJ1-2, with 8 bases identical to TRBD1. The V gene's germline CDR1 is MRHNA and CDR2 SNTAGT. This CDR3 has 13 amino acids. Germline trimming cut 6 bases from V and 4 bases from J; bases unmatched to any gene: 4.

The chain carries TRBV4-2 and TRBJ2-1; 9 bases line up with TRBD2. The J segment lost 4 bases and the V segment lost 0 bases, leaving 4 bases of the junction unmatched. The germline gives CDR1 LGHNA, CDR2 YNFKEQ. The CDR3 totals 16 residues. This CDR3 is CASSQEERGAYNEQFF. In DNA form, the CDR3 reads TGTGCCAGCAGCCAAGAAGAGCGGGGGGCGTACAATGAGCAGTTCTTC.

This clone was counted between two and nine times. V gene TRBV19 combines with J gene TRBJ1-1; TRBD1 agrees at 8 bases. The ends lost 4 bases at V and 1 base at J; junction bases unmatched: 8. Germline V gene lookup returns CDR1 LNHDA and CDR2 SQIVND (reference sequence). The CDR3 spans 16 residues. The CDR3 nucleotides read TGTGCCAGTAGTACGGGACAGGCGCCCCAGAACACTGAAGCTTTCTTT. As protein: CASSTGQAPQNTEAFF.

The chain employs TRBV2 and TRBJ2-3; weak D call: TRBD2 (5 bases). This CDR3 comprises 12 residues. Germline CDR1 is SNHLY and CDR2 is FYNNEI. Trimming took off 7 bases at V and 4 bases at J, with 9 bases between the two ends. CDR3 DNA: TGTGCCAGCACCCGGGAAGCAGATACGCAGTATTTT. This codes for CASTREADTQYF.

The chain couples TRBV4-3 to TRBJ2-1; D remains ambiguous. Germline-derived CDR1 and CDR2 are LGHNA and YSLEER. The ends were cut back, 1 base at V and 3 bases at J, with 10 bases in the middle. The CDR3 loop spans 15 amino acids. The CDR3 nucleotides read TGCGCCAGCAGCCAAGGGGGAACCTTCTACAATGAGCAGTTCTTC. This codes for CASSQGGTFYNEQFF.

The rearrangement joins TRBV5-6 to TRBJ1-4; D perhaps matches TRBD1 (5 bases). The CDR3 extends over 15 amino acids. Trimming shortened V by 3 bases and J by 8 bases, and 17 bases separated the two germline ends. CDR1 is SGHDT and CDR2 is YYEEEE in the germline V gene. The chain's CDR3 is CASSSEGRGVEKLFF. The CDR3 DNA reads TGTGCCAGCAGCTCGGAGGGGAGAGGCGTAGAAAAACTGTTTTTT.

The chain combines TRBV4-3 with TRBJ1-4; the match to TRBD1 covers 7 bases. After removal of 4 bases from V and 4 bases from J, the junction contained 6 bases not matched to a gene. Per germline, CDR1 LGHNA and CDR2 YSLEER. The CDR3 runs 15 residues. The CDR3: CASSPSGGINEKLFF. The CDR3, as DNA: TGCGCCAGCAGCCCATCAGGGGGTATTAATGAAAAACTGTTTTTT.

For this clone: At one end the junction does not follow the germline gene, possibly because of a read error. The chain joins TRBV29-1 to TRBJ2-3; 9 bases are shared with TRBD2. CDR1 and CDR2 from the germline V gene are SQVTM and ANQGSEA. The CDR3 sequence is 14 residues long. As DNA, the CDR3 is TGCAGCCTTGAACTTAGCGGGGGAGGAGATACGCAGTATTTT. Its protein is CSLELSGGGDTQYF.

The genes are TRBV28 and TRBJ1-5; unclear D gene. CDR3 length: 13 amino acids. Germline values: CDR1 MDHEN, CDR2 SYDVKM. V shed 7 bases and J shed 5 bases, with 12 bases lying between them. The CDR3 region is CASTPKRDQPQHF. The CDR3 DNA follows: TGTGCCAGCACCCCGAAAAGGGATCAGCCCCAGCATTTT. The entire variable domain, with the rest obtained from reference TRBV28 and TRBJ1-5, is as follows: DVKVTQSSRYLVKRTGEKVFLECVQDMDHENMFWYRQDPGLGLRLIYFSYDVKMKEKGDIPEGYSVSREKKERFSLILESASTNQTSMYLCASTPKRDQPQHFGDGTRLSIL.